The 2 T cell receptor beta chains below were found in one sample sequenced in a study of blood T cell repertoires in COVID-19. The repertoire was sequenced with immunoSEQ multiplex PCR; TCRdb's copy has only in-frame clones and lacks some. The top ten clones hold 0.7% of a sample with about 260,000 clones, nearly 90% of them seen once. The sequenced sample consisted of peripheral blood. Source of these receptors: a human donor in a cohort sampled during active COVID-19.

V usage is TRBV28 and J usage is TRBJ1-5, with D possibly TRBD1 on 6 matching bases. This CDR3 is built from 17 residues. Trimming stripped 1 base from V and 4 bases from J, with 17 bases between. Germline values: CDR1 MDHEN, CDR2 SYDVKM. The CDR3 sequence is CASSLFLSDSRNQPQHF. The CDR3, as DNA: TGTGCCAGCAGTTTATTTCTCTCGGACAGCCGAAATCAGCCCCAGCATTTT.

The chain has TRBV30 and TRBJ1-5; TRBD1 aligns across 9 bases. Germline V CDR1 and CDR2: GTSNPN, SVGIG (reference sequence). V lost 5 bases to trimming and J lost 2 bases; unmatched junction nucleotides: 10. The CDR3 has 16 amino acids. The CDR3 sequence is CAWVGQGSGGNQPQHF. Written as DNA, the CDR3 is TGTGCCTGGGTTGGACAGGGGAGTGGGGGCAATCAGCCCCAGCATTTT.